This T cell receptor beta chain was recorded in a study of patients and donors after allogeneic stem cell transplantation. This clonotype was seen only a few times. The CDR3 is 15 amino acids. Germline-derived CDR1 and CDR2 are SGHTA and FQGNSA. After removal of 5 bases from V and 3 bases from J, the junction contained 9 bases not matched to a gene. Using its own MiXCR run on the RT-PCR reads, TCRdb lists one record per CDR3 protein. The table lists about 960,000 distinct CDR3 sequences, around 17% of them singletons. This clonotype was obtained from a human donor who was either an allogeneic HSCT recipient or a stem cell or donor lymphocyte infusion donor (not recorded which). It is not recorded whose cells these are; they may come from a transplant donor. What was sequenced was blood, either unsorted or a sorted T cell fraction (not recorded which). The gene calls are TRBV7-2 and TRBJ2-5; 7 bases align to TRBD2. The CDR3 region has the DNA TGTGCCAGCAGCCAAGCCGGGACTACCGAAGAGACCCAGTACTTC. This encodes CASSQAGTTEETQYF.